This T cell receptor beta chain was profiled in a study of T cell repertoires in cytomegalovirus infection. Study-wide background: An indication of both CMV infection and matching HLA type came from public TCR beta signatures.

To note about this clonotype: The antigen remains undetermined.

CDR1 is SGHTA and CDR2 is FQGNSA in the germline V gene. The CDR3 sequence is 15 residues long. Germline trimming cut 4 bases from V and 7 bases from J; bases unmatched to any gene: 9. TCRdb passed the reads through MiXCR, listing each CDR3 protein once. Of 700,000 to 850,000 distinct CDR3 sequences in the sample, roughly 33% were seen once. This sequence was found in a human donor in good health (CMV status not recorded). Some clones in this sample may be carry-over from other donors' samples. V gene TRBV7-2 combines with J gene TRBJ1-5; TRBD1 agrees at 8 bases. Sequenced here: cultured CD8+ T cells from PBMCs, sampled from culture after CMV antigen stimulation. The CDR3 reads CASSSLDREGQPQHF. CDR3 sequence (DNA): TGTGCCAGCAGCTCCCTGGACAGGGAGGGACAGCCCCAGCATTTT.